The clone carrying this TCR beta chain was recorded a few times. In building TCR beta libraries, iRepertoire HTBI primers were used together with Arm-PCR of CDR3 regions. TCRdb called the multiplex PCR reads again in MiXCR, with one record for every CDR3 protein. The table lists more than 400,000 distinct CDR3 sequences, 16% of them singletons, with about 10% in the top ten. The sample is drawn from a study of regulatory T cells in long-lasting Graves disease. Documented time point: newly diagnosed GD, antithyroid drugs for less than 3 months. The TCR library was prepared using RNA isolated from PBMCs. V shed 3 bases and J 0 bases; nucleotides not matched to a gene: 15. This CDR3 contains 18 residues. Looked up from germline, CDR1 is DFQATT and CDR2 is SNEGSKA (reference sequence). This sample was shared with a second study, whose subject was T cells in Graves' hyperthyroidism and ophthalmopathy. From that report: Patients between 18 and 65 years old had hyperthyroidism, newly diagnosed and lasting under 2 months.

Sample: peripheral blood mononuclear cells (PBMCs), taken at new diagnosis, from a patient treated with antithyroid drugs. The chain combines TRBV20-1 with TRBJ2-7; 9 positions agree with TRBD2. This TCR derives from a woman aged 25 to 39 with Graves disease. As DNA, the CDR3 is TGCAGTGCTAGTGCGTCTAGCGGGGCAGCAATAGGCTCCTACGAGCAGTACTTC. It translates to CSASASSGAAIGSYEQYF.